This T cell receptor beta chain derives from a study of T cell clones after liver transplantation (dated by TCRdb to between 2018 and 2021). For context, the study as a whole: The samples were obtained from ITN030ST, a randomized trial that attempted immunosuppression withdrawal within 2 years after liver transplantation. Donor-reactive T cell clones were identified by TCRbeta sequencing after a pre-transplant mixed lymphocyte reaction and then tracked in post-transplant blood. To count as tolerant, a recipient had to stay completely off immunosuppression for at least one year without liver enzymes climbing beyond twice the upper limit of normal. Subjects received no induction therapy and standard immunosuppression until randomization at 12-24 months post-transplant. Blood samples were collected pre-transplant, pre-randomization before withdrawal, and post-randomization after either complete withdrawal or failed withdrawal. As an antigen-independent comparator for donor-reactive sequences, third party-reactive TCRbeta sequences were also identified from pre-transplant MLRs. Of the eight recipients, three were HCV-positive, while the remaining recipients had been transplanted for non-autoimmune, non-viral indications. A cohort of 8 liver transplant recipients was studied, of whom 3 were classified as tolerant and 5 as non-tolerant.

Thawed unstimulated PBMCs were stained for CD3, CD4 and CD8 and FACS-sorted into CD3+CD4+ and CD3+CD8+ populations. All 8 studied subjects were randomized to withdrawal of immunosuppression. The Qiagen DNeasy Blood and Tissue Kit was used for isolation of genomic DNA. Study-wide conclusions, independent of this receptor: A significant post-transplant decrease in circulating donor-reactive CD4 TCRbeta sequences was observed in 5 of 8 subjects, irrespective of tolerance or HCV status. Without allograft tissue specimens, donor-reactive T cells may have migrated into the graft rather than being deleted. In a couple of subjects, low numbers of available donor cells limited the measurable donor-reactive repertoire. When repertoire turnover was taken into account, detection of donor-reactive sequences was significantly reduced in 7 of 8 subjects for CD4 and in 8 of 8 subjects for CD8. Donor-reactive sequences decreased more than third party-reactive sequences, which suggests partial antigen-specific deletion that was not related to withdrawal success. The conclusions were considered preliminary, being limited by small, heterogeneous patient numbers and non-standardized post-transplant time points.

In the case of this clone: Its antigen remains unidentified. No per-base quality is available; no much larger clone lies one base away.

High-throughput TCRbeta CDR3 sequencing of frozen genomic DNA was performed by immunoSEQ, including PCR amplification, mapping, bias correction and internal controls. As for the authors' bioinformatics: Productive rearrangements were kept, and unique TCRbeta sequences were defined by CDR3 nucleotide sequence plus V and J gene. For classification of a sequence as donor-reactive, at least 5-fold expansion in CFSE-low cells relative to unstimulated pre-transplant cells and a frequency of at least 0.01% were required. Minimum frequency thresholds were set for each subject on the basis of the unstimulated sample with the lowest template count, so that a detection power of at least 90% was ensured. Jensen-Shannon divergence between the top 1000 TCRbeta sequences after and before transplant was used to measure repertoire turnover. Changes in detection of donor-reactive sequences were tested with two-sided Fisher's exact tests. The table comes from immuneACCESS by way of TCRdb, which keeps in-frame sequences with V and J called. Part of the clones is missing from these tables; in studies checked, under half for an unresolved V gene and the rest for unknown reasons. V, J and clone size were drawn from that table, and D and trimming were deduced from the DNA. In all, the sample holds approximately 100,000 clones, and 84% of those were seen once. The ten largest clones take up approximately 2.9% of the sample.

The sample in question was CD4+ T cells from blood, obtained approximately 43 months after liver transplant. The origin of this receptor is a human patient who received a liver transplant. The graft donor may be the source of some T cells after a transplant.

At the DNA level, the sequence is TGTGCCAGCAGCTCGGGACAGGGCAATCAGCCCCAGCATTTT. Its amino acids are CASSSGQGNQPQHF. The chain links TRBV7-9 with TRBJ1-5, and 8 bases in between align with TRBD1. The germline V gene (reference sequence) gives CDR1 as SEHNR and CDR2 as FQNEAQ. Unmatched junction bases come to 1, with V trimmed by 4 bases and J by 2 bases. The CDR3 runs 14 amino acids, cysteine and phenylalanine included. The retained sequence is limited to the CDR3, 42 bases, with the frame set at the first base.